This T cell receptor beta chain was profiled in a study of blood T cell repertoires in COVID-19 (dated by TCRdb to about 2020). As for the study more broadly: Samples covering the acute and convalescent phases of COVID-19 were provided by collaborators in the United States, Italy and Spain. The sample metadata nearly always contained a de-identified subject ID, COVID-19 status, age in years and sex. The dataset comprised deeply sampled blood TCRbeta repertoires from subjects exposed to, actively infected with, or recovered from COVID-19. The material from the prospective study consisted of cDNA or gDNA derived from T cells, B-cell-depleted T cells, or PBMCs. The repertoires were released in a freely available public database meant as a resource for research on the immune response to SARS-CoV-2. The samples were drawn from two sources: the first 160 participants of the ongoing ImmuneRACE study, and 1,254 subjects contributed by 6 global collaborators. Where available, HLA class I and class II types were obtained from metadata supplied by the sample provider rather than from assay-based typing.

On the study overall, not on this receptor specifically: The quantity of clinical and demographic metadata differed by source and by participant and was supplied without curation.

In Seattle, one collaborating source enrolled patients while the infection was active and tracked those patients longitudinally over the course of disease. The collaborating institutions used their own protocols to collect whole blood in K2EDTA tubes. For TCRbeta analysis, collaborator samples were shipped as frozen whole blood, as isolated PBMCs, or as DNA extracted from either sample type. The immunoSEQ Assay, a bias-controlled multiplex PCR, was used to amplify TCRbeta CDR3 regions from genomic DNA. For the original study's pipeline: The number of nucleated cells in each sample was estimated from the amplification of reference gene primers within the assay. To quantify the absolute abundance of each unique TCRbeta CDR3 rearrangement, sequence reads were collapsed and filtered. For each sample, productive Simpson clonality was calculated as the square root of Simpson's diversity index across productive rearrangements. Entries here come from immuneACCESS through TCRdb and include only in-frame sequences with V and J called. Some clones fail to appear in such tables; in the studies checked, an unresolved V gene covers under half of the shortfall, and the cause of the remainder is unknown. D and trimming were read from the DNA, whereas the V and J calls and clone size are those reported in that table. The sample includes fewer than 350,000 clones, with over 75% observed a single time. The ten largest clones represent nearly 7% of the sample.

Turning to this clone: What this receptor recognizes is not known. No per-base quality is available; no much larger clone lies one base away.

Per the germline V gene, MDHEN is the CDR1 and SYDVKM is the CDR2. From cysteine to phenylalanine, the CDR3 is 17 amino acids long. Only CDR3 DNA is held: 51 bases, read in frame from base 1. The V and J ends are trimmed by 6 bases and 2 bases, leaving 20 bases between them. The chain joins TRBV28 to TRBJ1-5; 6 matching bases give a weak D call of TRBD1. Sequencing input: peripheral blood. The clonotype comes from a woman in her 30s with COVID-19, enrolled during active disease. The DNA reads TGTGCCAGCAGGCCGACAGGACTCTTGGGGGGCAATCAGCCCCAGCATTTT. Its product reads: CASRPTGLLGGNQPQHF.